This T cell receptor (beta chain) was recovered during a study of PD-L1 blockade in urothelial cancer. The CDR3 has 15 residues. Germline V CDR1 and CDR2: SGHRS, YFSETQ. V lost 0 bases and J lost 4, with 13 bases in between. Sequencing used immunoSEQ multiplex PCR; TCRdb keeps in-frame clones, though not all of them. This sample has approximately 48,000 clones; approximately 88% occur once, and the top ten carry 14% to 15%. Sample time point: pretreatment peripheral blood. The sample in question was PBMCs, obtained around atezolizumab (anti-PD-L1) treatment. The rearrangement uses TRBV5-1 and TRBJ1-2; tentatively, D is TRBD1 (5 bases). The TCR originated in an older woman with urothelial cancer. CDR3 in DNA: TGCGCCAGCAGCTTGGATAATAGTCAGGGCTATGGCTACACCTTC. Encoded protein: CASSLDNSQGYGYTF.